The 7 T cell receptor beta chains below were found in one sample sequenced in a study of memory CD4+ T cells and cytomegalovirus serostatus. This table comes from immunoSEQ multiplex PCR, and its TCRdb copy is limited to in-frame clones, with some not included. This table holds under 55,000 clones, roughly 79% found once. The sort gate was single viable CD3+CD4+CD8-CD45RO+ cells for memory CD4+ T cells. Sequencing input: memory CD4+ T cells from blood. The receptor source for this set is an adult in good health and CMV-seronegative.

The V call is TRBV7-2, the J call TRBJ2-3; D gene uncertain. The CDR3 totals 14 residues. Germline V gene data show CDR1 as SGHTA and CDR2 as FQGNSA. V was shortened by 5 bases and J by 6 bases, with 15 bases between the two germline ends. The CDR3 DNA follows: TGTGCCAGCAGCCTCCCGGCCCGCCTGGATACGCAGTATTTT. Amino acid sequence: CASSLPARLDTQYF.

CDR3 sequence reads: CASTPGTVGDYNEQFF. The CDR3 DNA reads as TGTGCCAGCACCCCGGGTACGGTGGGAGACTACAATGAGCAGTTCTTC. The genes are TRBV11-2 and TRBJ2-1, with D perhaps TRBD2 (5 bases). This CDR3 spans 16 amino acids. Trimming stripped 7 bases from V and 3 bases from J, with 19 bases between. The germline V gene encodes CDR1 SGHAT and CDR2 FQNNGV.

This rearrangement joins TRBV15 to TRBJ2-1, with a possible D match to TRBD1 (5 bases). Trimming pared 6 bases from V and 4 bases from J, leaving 10 bases between. Per the germline V gene, CDR1 is LNHNV and CDR2 is YYDKDF (reference sequence). This CDR3 comprises 13 residues. CDR3 loop: CATSPGPYNEQFF. The CDR3 region has the DNA TGTGCCACCAGTCCAGGGCCTTACAATGAGCAGTTCTTC.

This clone came up a few times. The chain couples TRBV5-1 to TRBJ1-2; 8 nucleotides match TRBD1. This CDR3 spans 13 amino acids. V trimming: 6 bases; J trimming: 8 bases; junction bases outside the gene matches: 9. CDR1 and CDR2 (germline): SGHRS, YFSETQ. The CDR3: CASTDRVGFGYTF. CDR3 coding DNA: TGCGCCAGCACGGACAGGGTAGGGTTCGGCTACACCTTC.

The chain is built from TRBV5-1 and TRBJ1-6, with TRBD1 matching over 10 bases. Germline V gene data show CDR1 as SGHRS and CDR2 as YFSETQ. The CDR3 covers 16 residues. The trim removed 4 bases at V and 7 bases at J, leaving 8 bases unmatched. The CDR3 is CASSADRGPQNSPLHF. The CDR3 nucleotides are TGCGCCAGCAGCGCAGACAGGGGGCCACAAAATTCACCCCTCCACTTT. The complete variable domain, with remaining parts taken from reference TRBV5-1 and TRBJ1-6, reads KAGVTQTPRYLIKTRGQQVTLSCSPISGHRSVSWYQQTPGQGLQFLFEYFSETQRNKGNFPGRFSGRQFSNSRSEMNVSTLELGDSALYLCASSADRGPQNSPLHFGNGTRLTVT.

J is TRBJ1-1 and V is TRBV7-8; TRBD1 is a possible D gene (5 bases). The CDR3 extends over 16 amino acids. CDR1 is SGHVS and CDR2 is FQNEAQ in the germline V gene. Trimming stripped 5 bases from V and 1 base from J, with 17 bases between. CDR3 protein: CASSSPPGRPNTEAFF. The CDR3 bases are TGTGCCAGCAGCAGCCCACCGGGACGACCGAACACTGAAGCTTTCTTT.

V is TRBV7-8 and J is TRBJ2-7; D tentatively reads TRBD1 or TRBD2 (5 bases each). The CDR3 spans 14 residues. The germline V and J ends were trimmed by 3 bases and 6 bases, with 15 bases remaining between them. Germline CDR1 reads SGHVS; CDR2 reads FQNEAQ. The CDR3 loop reads CASSFGDGGLEQYF. Written as DNA, the CDR3 is TGTGCCAGCAGCTTCGGGGACGGAGGTCTCGAGCAGTACTTC.